This T cell receptor beta chain was identified during a study of patients and donors after allogeneic stem cell transplantation. This CDR3 region has 15 residues. With 5 bases removed from V and 0 bases from J, the gap between germline ends came to 14 bases. Germline CDR1 is SGHDT and CDR2 is YYEEEE. MiXCR was run by TCRdb on the RT-PCR reads, yielding one entry per CDR3 protein. The top ten hold just over 7% of the sample, which has approximately 410,000 distinct CDR3 sequences, around 16% seen once. The TCR sequence derives from a human donor who was either an allogeneic HSCT recipient or a stem cell or donor lymphocyte infusion donor (not recorded which). It is not recorded whose cells these are; they may come from a transplant donor. The chain couples TRBV5-6 to TRBJ1-2, with D possibly being TRBD1 (6 bases). The sequencing sample was made of blood, either unsorted or a sorted T cell fraction (not recorded which). The chain's CDR3 is CASRIGTPPNYGYTF. The CDR3 region has the DNA TGTGCCAGCAGGATAGGGACACCTCCTAACTATGGCTACACCTTC.